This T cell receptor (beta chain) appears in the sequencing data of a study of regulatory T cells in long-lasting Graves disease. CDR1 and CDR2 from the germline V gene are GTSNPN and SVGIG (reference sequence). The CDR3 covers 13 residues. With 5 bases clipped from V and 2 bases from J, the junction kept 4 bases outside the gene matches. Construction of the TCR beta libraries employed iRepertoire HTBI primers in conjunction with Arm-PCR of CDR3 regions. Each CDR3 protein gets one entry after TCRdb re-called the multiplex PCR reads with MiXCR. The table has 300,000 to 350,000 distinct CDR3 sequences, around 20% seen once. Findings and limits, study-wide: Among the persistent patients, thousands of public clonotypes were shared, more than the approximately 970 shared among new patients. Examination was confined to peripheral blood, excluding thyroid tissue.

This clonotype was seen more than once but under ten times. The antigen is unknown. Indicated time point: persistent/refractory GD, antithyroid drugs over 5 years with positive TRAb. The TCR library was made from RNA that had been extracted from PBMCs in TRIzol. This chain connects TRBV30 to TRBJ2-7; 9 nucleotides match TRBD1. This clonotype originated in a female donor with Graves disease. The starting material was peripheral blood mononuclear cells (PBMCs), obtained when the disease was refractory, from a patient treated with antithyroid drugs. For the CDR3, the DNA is TGTGCCTGGGGGGGACAGGGTACCTACGAGCAGTACTTC. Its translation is CAWGGQGTYEQYF.